This T cell receptor (beta chain) was profiled in a study of blood T cells in healthy people across ages. V lost 2 bases and J lost 10, with 12 bases in between. CDR3 length: 14 residues. This clonotype was seen only a few times. A J-beta primer mix and a sample-barcoded 5' primer were used in a second PCR of about 7 to 12 cycles. TCRdb ran MiXCR on the 5' RACE reads and lists one entry per CDR3 protein. The sample has roughly 900,000 distinct CDR3 sequences; around 26% are singletons. The authors extracted at least 5 micrograms of total RNA per sample. The TCR was taken from a woman older than 75 in good health. V is TRBV12-3 or TRBV12-4 and J is TRBJ1-6; possible D gene TRBD1, 6 bases. What was sequenced was blood. The CDR3 loop is CASSLSTGSSPLHF. CDR3 bases: TGTGCCAGCAGTTTATCGACAGGTTCCTCACCCCTCCACTTT.